These 18 T cell receptor beta chains originate from one sample sequenced in a study of blood T cell repertoires in COVID-19. Method: immunoSEQ multiplex PCR; TCRdb's copy keeps in-frame clones and lacks some. Of almost 100,000 clones listed, approximately 86% were seen once; the top ten hold 10%. Sequencing was carried out using peripheral blood. The receptors here all came from a man in his fifties or sixties with acute or convalescent COVID-19.

The V and J genes are TRBV18 and TRBJ1-5; D possibly corresponds to TRBD1 (6 bases). Germline-derived CDR1 and CDR2 are KGHSH and LQKENI. The CDR3 contains 16 residues. Trimming took off 2 bases at V and 2 bases at J, with 13 bases between the two ends. The CDR3 nucleotides read TGTGCCAGCTCACCATACAGGGATCGGGGCAATCAGCCCCAGCATTTT. Translated, it gives CASSPYRDRGNQPQHF.

The chain employs TRBV7-9 and TRBJ1-1; D ambiguous. Germline values: CDR1 SEHNR, CDR2 FQNEAQ (reference sequence). V was pared by 8 bases and J by 1 base, with 8 bases between. This CDR3 is built from 12 residues. The CDR3 loop reads CASSEANTEAFF. In nucleotides, the CDR3 is TGTGCCAGCTCGGAGGCGAACACTGAAGCTTTCTTT.

The V gene is TRBV27, the J gene TRBJ1-1; D remains ambiguous. CDR1 MNHEY and CDR2 SMNVEV come from the germline V gene (reference sequence). This CDR3 comprises 14 residues. Trimming took 6 bases from V and 5 from J, leaving 16 bases between them. As DNA, the CDR3 is TGTGCCAGCAGGGAGATGACGTCTAGGACTGAAGCTTTCTTT. It codes for CASREMTSRTEAFF.

The chain recombines TRBV27 with TRBJ1-5; D remains ambiguous. CDR1 and CDR2 (germline): MNHEY, SMNVEV (reference sequence). This CDR3 comprises 13 residues. Trimming pared 8 bases from V and 5 bases from J, leaving 13 bases between. CDR3 in DNA: TGTGCCAGCCGAACTAGCGCCTATCAGCCCCAGCATTTT. It yields the protein CASRTSAYQPQHF.

Many counts were recorded for this clone. The CDR3 region is CASSGKGYEQFF. CDR3 bases: TGTGCCAGCAGTGGCAAGGGGTATGAGCAGTTCTTC. J is TRBJ2-1 and V is TRBV2, with D possibly matching TRBD1 (5 bases). Looked up from germline, CDR1 is SNHLY and CDR2 is FYNNEI. Trimming left V 4 bases short and J 8 bases short, with 9 bases between. The CDR3 totals 12 residues.

The V and J genes are TRBV5-5 and TRBJ1-4; a possible D gene is TRBD1 (5 bases). The CDR3 runs to 15 residues. Germline CDR1 is SGHKS and CDR2 is YYEKEE (reference sequence). V lost 0 bases and J lost 3, with 9 bases in between. The CDR3 loop is CASSLDPGPNEKLFF. As DNA, the CDR3 is TGTGCCAGCAGCTTGGACCCAGGGCCTAATGAAAAACTGTTTTTT. Variable domain in full (rest from reference TRBV5-5 and TRBJ1-4): DAGVTQSPTHLIKTRGQQVTLRCSPISGHKSVSWYQQVLGQGPQFIFQYYEKEERGRGNFPDRFSARQFPNYSSELNVNALLLGDSALYLCASSLDPGPNEKLFFGSGTQLSVL.

The chain combines TRBV6-5 with TRBJ1-1; the D is unclear. Per the germline V gene, CDR1 is MNHEY and CDR2 is SVGAGI. V shed 6 bases and J shed 4 bases, with 15 bases lying between them. This CDR3 spans 14 amino acids. In nucleotides, the CDR3 is TGTGCCAGCAGAACAAGCGCAGCCCCCACTGAAGCTTTCTTT. Translating it yields CASRTSAAPTEAFF.

This chain joins TRBV7-9 and TRBJ2-5; tentatively, D is TRBD2 (6 bases). With 6 bases removed from V and 5 bases from J, the gap between germline ends came to 19 bases. The germline V gene encodes CDR1 SEHNR and CDR2 FQNEAQ (reference sequence). The CDR3 covers 15 residues. The CDR3 DNA reads TGTGCCAGCAGTTTCAGCGGGCTAGGCAAGGAGACCCAGTACTTC. Residues: CASSFSGLGKETQYF.

Turning to this clone: A clone one base away is much larger, so this may be a read error. In the same sample, other DNA sequences code for this CDR3. The chain couples TRBV4-2 to TRBJ1-5; the D gene is possibly TRBD1 (6 bases). This CDR3 spans 15 amino acids. Per germline, CDR1 LGHNA and CDR2 YNFKEQ. CDR3 sequence: CASSPSDRSNQPQHF. The DNA for the CDR3 is TGTGCCAGCAGTCCCAGTGACAGGTCCAATCAGCCTCAGCATTTT.

J is TRBJ1-1 and V is TRBV19; D possibly corresponds to TRBD1 (6 bases). Germline CDR1 and CDR2: LNHDA and SQIVND (reference sequence). The ends were cut back, 5 bases at V and 2 bases at J, with 15 bases in the middle. The CDR3 sequence is 15 residues long. Here the CDR3 DNA reads TGTGCCAGTAGTCCGAATTCGGACAGCAACACTGAAGCTTTCTTT. Residues: CASSPNSDSNTEAFF.

The V and J genes are TRBV7-8 and TRBJ2-6, with D perhaps TRBD2 (5 bases). Germline-derived CDR1 and CDR2 are SGHVS and FQNEAQ. Trimming took off 3 bases at V and 0 bases at J, with 9 bases between the two ends. This CDR3 is built from 16 residues. CDR3 sequence: CASSLGRPSGANVLTF. The CDR3 region has the DNA TGTGCCAGCAGCTTGGGGAGACCCTCTGGGGCCAACGTCCTGACTTTC.

The chain joins TRBV6-6 to TRBJ1-3; TRBD1 might be the D (5 bases). CDR1 is MNHNY and CDR2 is SVGAGI in the germline V gene (reference sequence). This CDR3 spans 15 amino acids. V dropped 6 bases and J dropped 1 base, with 13 bases sitting between them. The CDR3 nucleotides read TGTGCCAGCAGCCAGACAGTTCGATCTGGAAACACCATATATTTT. This codes for CASSQTVRSGNTIYF.

In this sample, this clone turned up once. This chain joins TRBV5-1 and TRBJ2-5, with 9 bases fitting TRBD2. J was trimmed by 5 bases and V by 0 bases; bases with no gene match: 14. CDR1 and CDR2 from the germline V gene are SGHRS and YFSETQ. This CDR3 has 18 residues. As DNA, the CDR3 is TGCGCCAGCAGCTTGGGTCAGTTGGCGGGAGGGCCCCGGGAGACCCAGTACTTC. This gives the protein CASSLGQLAGGPRETQYF.

This clone appeared a single time. The chain carries TRBV5-1 and TRBJ1-5, with TRBD1 matching 7 bases. The CDR3 runs 16 residues. The V segment lost 0 bases and the J segment 4 bases; nucleotides outside the gene matches: 7. CDR1 SGHRS and CDR2 YFSETQ come from the germline V gene. CDR3: CASSLGPTGRNQPQHF. In DNA, the CDR3 is TGCGCCAGCAGCTTGGGGCCGACAGGGCGTAATCAGCCCCAGCATTTT.

The chain is built from TRBV19 and TRBJ2-5; perhaps TRBD2 as D (7 bases). There are 15 residues in the CDR3. Trimming shortened V by 5 bases and J by 3 bases, and 16 bases separated the two germline ends. Germline-derived CDR1 and CDR2 are LNHDA and SQIVND (reference sequence). Here the CDR3 reads CASSDGGRVEETQYF. The DNA for the CDR3 is TGTGCCAGTAGTGACGGGGGGCGAGTGGAAGAGACCCAGTACTTC.

CDR3 amino acids: CASRLTGPNQPQHF. DNA for the CDR3: TGTGCCAGCAGACTCACAGGCCCCAATCAGCCCCAGCATTTT. J is TRBJ1-5 and V is TRBV28, with D possibly being TRBD1 (5 bases). Germline loops: CDR1 MDHEN, CDR2 SYDVKM. The V and J ends lost 6 bases and 3 bases respectively, with 12 bases between them. This CDR3 contains 14 residues.

The DNA of the CDR3 is TGCGCCAGCAGCTGGACTCCGGGACAGGGTCTCGGTGAGCAGTTCTTC. This codes for CASSWTPGQGLGEQFF. This chain links TRBV5-1 with TRBJ2-1; 9 bases are shared with TRBD1. The germline V gene encodes CDR1 SGHRS and CDR2 YFSETQ. V lost 3 bases and J lost 9; bases outside the gene matches: 13. The length of the CDR3 is 16 residues.

The chain joins TRBV12-3 or TRBV12-4 to TRBJ1-1; D is possibly TRBD1 (5 bases). The CDR3 has 13 amino acids. Trimming cost V 4 bases and J 4 bases, with 10 bases left between them. CDR3 sequence: CASSSAGGTEAFF. CDR3 nucleotide sequence: TGTGCCAGCAGTTCAGCCGGGGGCACTGAAGCTTTCTTT.